These T cell receptor beta chains were read from a single sample in a study of blood T cells in healthy people across ages. TCRdb recomputed calls from the 5' RACE reads with MiXCR, one row per CDR3 protein. The sample records 600,000 to 1,000,000 distinct CDR3 sequences, 20% to 25% being singletons. This sample also belongs to another study, concerning T cells of mothers and their children.

Source material: blood. These TCRs come from a boy between 10 and 17 years old in good health. The CDR3 runs from the conserved cysteine through the conserved F or W. A D gene is named only where the DNA matches it firmly. Size is stated for part of the rows, as once, few or many counts, or as a class when the clone is expanded.

V gene,D gene,clone size,J gene,CDR3 DNA,CDR3 protein
TRBV12-3/TRBV12-4,TRBD2,few,TRBJ2-7,TGTGCCAGCAGCCCTGCCAGCGGGAGCACCTACGAGCAGTACTTC,CASSPASGSTYEQYF
TRBV29-1,NA,few,TRBJ1-1,TGCAGCGTTGGGTTGGGGAACACTGAAGCTTTCTTT,CSVGLGNTEAFF
TRBV13,NA,few,TRBJ2-5,TGTGCCAGCAGCTGGAGACTAGACCAAGAGACCCAGTACTTC,CASSWRLDQETQYF
TRBV29-1,NA,NA,TRBJ2-7,TGCAGCGTTGAAGAGACCGGGGGCTCCTACGTGCAGTACTTC,CSVEETGGSYVQYF
TRBV28,NA,NA,TRBJ2-1,TGTGCCAGCAGTTCTGTAGAGGACAATGAGCAGTTCTTC,CASSSVEDNEQFF
TRBV6-2/TRBV6-3,NA,few,TRBJ2-5,TGTGCCAGCAGTCAGGACAGTCCGACCCAGTACTTC,CASSQDSPTQYF
TRBV12-3/TRBV12-4,TRBD1,few,TRBJ1-1,TGTGCCAGCAGTGACAGGGGGTTGGGTGAAGCTTTCTTT,CASSDRGLGEAFF
TRBV13,NA,NA,TRBJ2-7,TGTGCCAGCAGCGCCAAGGGCCCTTTTTCCTACGAGCAGTACTTC,CASSAKGPFSYEQYF
TRBV28,TRBD2,NA,TRBJ2-3,TGTGCCAGCAGCCTACTAGCGGGGCGCACAGATACGCAGTATTTT,CASSLLAGRTDTQYF
TRBV28,TRBD2,NA,TRBJ2-7,TGTGCCAGCAGTTCGGGACTAGCGTTGTACGAGCAGTACTTC,CASSSGLALYEQYF
TRBV12-3/TRBV12-4,TRBD2,NA,TRBJ2-5,TGTGCCAGCAGGACGCTAGCGGGGGCAGAGACCCAGTACTTC,CASRTLAGAETQYF
TRBV10-3,NA,few,TRBJ2-1,TGTGCCATCAGTGGTGGAGGGCTAAATGAGCAGTTCTTC,CAISGGGLNEQFF
TRBV20-1,TRBD2,few,TRBJ2-5,TGCAGTGCTAGCACCACGGGAGGGGGAGGGGAGACCCAGTACTTC,CSASTTGGGGETQYF
TRBV3-1,NA,NA,TRBJ1-1,TGTGCCAGCAGCCAAGACCGGGAGCTGATGATCACTGAAGCTTTCTTT,CASSQDRELMITEAFF
TRBV28,NA,NA,TRBJ1-4,TGTGCCAGCAGTTCCCTCACCTCTGCAACTAATGAAAAACTGTTTTTT,CASSSLTSATNEKLFF
TRBV2,NA,few,TRBJ1-5,TGTGCCAGCAGTGGGGAGGGTAGCAATCAGCCCCAGCATTTT,CASSGEGSNQPQHF
TRBV9,TRBD2,NA,TRBJ2-2,TGTGCCAGCAGCGAGGGGGAGACTAGCGGGACCGGGGAGCTGTTTTTT,CASSEGETSGTGELFF
TRBV27,TRBD2,NA,TRBJ2-1,TGTGCCAGCAGGAGCGGGGCAGCATACAATGAGCAGTTCTTC,CASRSGAAYNEQFF
TRBV5-5,NA,NA,TRBJ1-6,TGTGCCAGCAGCTTGGTTGGGGGGGCTGGTAGTTCACCCCTCCACTTT,CASSLVGGAGSSPLHF
TRBV28,TRBD1,few,TRBJ2-4,TGTGCCAGCAGCGTGACAGGGTGGGGAAACATTCAGTACTTC,CASSVTGWGNIQYF
TRBV29-1,TRBD2,NA,TRBJ2-2,TGCAGCTACGGACTAGCGAACACCGGGGAGCTGTTTTTT,CSYGLANTGELFF
TRBV12-3/TRBV12-4,TRBD1,NA,TRBJ1-3,TGTGCCAGCAGTTTACGGGACAGCGCCTCTGGAAACACCATATATTTT,CASSLRDSASGNTIYF
TRBV4-3,NA,NA,TRBJ2-1,TGCGCCAGCAGCCCAGCGCCGGACTCCTACAATGAGCAGTTCTTC,CASSPAPDSYNEQFF
TRBV12-5,TRBD1,NA,TRBJ2-5,TGTGCTAGTGGTTTGGGCCCCGGACAGGGGATTCAAGAGACCCAGTACTTC,CASGLGPGQGIQETQYF
TRBV6-2/TRBV6-3,NA,NA,TRBJ2-3,TGTGCCAGCAGTTACTCTACGACGGAATACACAGATACGCAGTATTTT,CASSYSTTEYTDTQYF
TRBV4-1,TRBD2,NA,TRBJ2-7,TGCGCCAGCAGCCAGGTCCCGGGACTAGCCTACTACGAGCAGTACTTC,CASSQVPGLAYYEQYF
TRBV15,NA,NA,TRBJ2-5,TGTGCCACCAGCAGAGGGGCAGGGGTGGAAGAGACCCAGTACTTC,CATSRGAGVEETQYF
TRBV12-3/TRBV12-4,NA,NA,TRBJ1-3,TGTGCCAGCTGGCAGGACAAACTTATCTCTGGAAACACCATATATTTT,CASWQDKLISGNTIYF
TRBV12-3/TRBV12-4,NA,NA,TRBJ2-2,TGTGCCAGCAGTGAAAACATGGAATCCGGGGAGCTGTTTTTT,CASSENMESGELFF
TRBV30,NA,few,TRBJ2-7,TGTGCCTGGAGTGTAAGGCAGTTCACCTACGAGCAGTACTTC,CAWSVRQFTYEQYF
TRBV7-2,TRBD1,few,TRBJ1-1,TGTGCCAGCAGCTCCCTAAGGGGGCGCGGTAGCACTGAAGCTTTCTTT,CASSSLRGRGSTEAFF
TRBV7-2,NA,NA,TRBJ1-5,TGTGCCAGCAGCTTAGTAGGGGGAGGGGATCAGCCCCAGCATTTT,CASSLVGGGDQPQHF
TRBV28,NA,few,TRBJ2-7,TGTGCCAGCAGAAACGGGCTAAGCGAGCAGTACTTC,CASRNGLSEQYF
TRBV6-6,TRBD1,once,TRBJ1-6,TGTGCCAGCAGTTACGCCGGGACAGTATATAATTCACCCCTCCACTTT,CASSYAGTVYNSPLHF
TRBV20-1,NA,NA,TRBJ2-7,TGCAGTGTCGGCCTGTCCTACGAGCAGTACTTC,CSVGLSYEQYF
TRBV20-1,NA,NA,TRBJ2-4,TGCAGTGCGCTATCGCTTCTAGCCAAAAACATTCAGTACTTC,CSALSLLAKNIQYF
TRBV11-2,NA,NA,TRBJ2-7,TGTGCCAGCAGCTTGAGATCCCCGGGCCCCTACGAGCAGTACTTC,CASSLRSPGPYEQYF
TRBV19,TRBD2,NA,TRBJ2-1,TGTGCCAGTAGTACGGGACTAGCGGGAGGGGATGAGCAGTTCTTC,CASSTGLAGGDEQFF
TRBV6-2/TRBV6-3,TRBD2,NA,TRBJ2-1,TGTGCCAGCAGTCAGACTAGCGGGGGGCAGTTCTTC,CASSQTSGGQFF
TRBV18,TRBD1,few,TRBJ1-2,TGTGCCAGCGCAGTCCTGGGACAGAACTCTGGCTACACCTTC,CASAVLGQNSGYTF